These T cell receptor beta chains were read from a single sample in a study of shared clonotypes between healthy human individuals. Here immunoSEQ multiplex PCR was the method, and the copy in TCRdb shows in-frame clones only, minus some. The sample yields over a million clones, around 82% seen once. The sequencing sample was made of memory CD4+ T cells from PBMCs. The receptor source for this set is a man younger than 35 in good health. Some clones in this sample may be carry-over from other donors' samples. CDR3s include the opening cysteine and the closing phenylalanine or tryptophan.

>TRBV4-3|TRBJ2-2
CASSQSPGQGWTGELFF
>TRBV4-1|TRBJ2-1
CASSYGLAPYNEQFF
>TRBV6-1|TRBJ1-3
CASGAGDGNTIYF
>TRBV7-9|TRBJ2-1
CASSLQTGGAEQFF
>TRBV28|TRBJ1-2
CASRRVLKGGYTF
>TRBV11-2|TRBJ1-2
CASSRTGGRYGYTF
>TRBV30|TRBJ2-1
CAWSVGTANNEQFF
>TRBV5-1|TRBJ2-7
CASSSGTSGGEQYF
>TRBV19|TRBJ1-1
CASSLDTAMNTEAFF
>TRBV30|TRBJ1-6
CAWSVAGPGGNSPLHF
>TRBV7-8|TRBJ1-1
CASSLERVRGTEAFF
>TRBV7-2|TRBJ1-2
CASSLYTTYYGYTF
>TRBV29-1|TRBJ2-3
CSVREGATDTQYF
>TRBV7-8|TRBJ1-6
CASRADTGYSPLHF
>TRBV19|TRBJ2-7
CASSRTSGSTYEQYF
>TRBV5-1|TRBJ2-2
CASSLPAGVGGELFF